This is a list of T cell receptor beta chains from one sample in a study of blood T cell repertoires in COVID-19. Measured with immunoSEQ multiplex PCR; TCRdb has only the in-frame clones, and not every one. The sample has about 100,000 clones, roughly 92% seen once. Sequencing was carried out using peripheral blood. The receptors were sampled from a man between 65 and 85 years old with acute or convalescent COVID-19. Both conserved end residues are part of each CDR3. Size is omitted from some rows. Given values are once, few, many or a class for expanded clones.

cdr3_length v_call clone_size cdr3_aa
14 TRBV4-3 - CASSQDLRGQPQHF
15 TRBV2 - CASRNNRGIYNEQFF
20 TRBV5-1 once CASSLTWGISSGSGANVLTF
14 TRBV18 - CASSSGITGNTIYF
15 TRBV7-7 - CASSLAGGSSYEQYF
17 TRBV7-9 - CASSLLTSGRSGIEQFF
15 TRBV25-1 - CASSLAGRSYNEQFF
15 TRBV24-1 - CATSDRQGYQETQYF
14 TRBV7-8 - CASSLAERGYEQYF
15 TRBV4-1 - CASSQYREGANVLTF
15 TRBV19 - CASSILVGQGETQYF
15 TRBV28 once CASTTPGTANYGYTF
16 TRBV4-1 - CASSQPLTGTDTEAFF
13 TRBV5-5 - CASSPPGVYEQYF
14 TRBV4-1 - CASSDTATNEKLFF
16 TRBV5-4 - CASSLGREGNTGELFF
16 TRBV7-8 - CASSLAYRGGSDTQYF
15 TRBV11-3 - CASSSLAGVGETQYF
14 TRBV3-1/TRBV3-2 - CASSPRRQGAEQYF
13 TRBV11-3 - CASSPRPGQPQHF
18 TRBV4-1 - CASSHRLGDRAGEQPQHF
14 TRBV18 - CASSPQGGGYEQYF
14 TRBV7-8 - CASSFTGGGTEAFF
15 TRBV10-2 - CASRVGEMNTGELFF
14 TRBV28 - CASTPGGSSYEQYF